This TCR beta chain was identified during a study of blood T cell repertoires in COVID-19. For the study at large: The analysed material was cDNA or gDNA that came from T cells, B-cell-depleted T cells, or PBMCs.

This CDR3 region has 16 residues. Germline values: CDR1 SGHAT, CDR2 FQNNGV. The V and J ends lost 3 bases and 7 bases, in that order; junction bases with no gene match: 5. In the original workflow: Amplification of reference gene primers was used by the study to estimate nucleated cell counts. Sequenced by immunoSEQ multiplex PCR; TCRdb stores in-frame clones only, minus some. V and J calls plus clone size are reproduced from that table; the DNA served to infer D and trimming. In the table there are about 150,000 clones, roughly 80% of which are singletons. The receptor comes from a man in his 60s with acute or convalescent COVID-19. Sequenced input: peripheral blood. The rearrangement joins TRBV11-2 to TRBJ2-1; 14 bases fit TRBD2. The CDR3 reads CASSFSGTSGRNEQFF. CDR3 DNA: TGTGCCAGCAGCTTCTCCGGGACTAGCGGGAGAAATGAGCAGTTCTTC.